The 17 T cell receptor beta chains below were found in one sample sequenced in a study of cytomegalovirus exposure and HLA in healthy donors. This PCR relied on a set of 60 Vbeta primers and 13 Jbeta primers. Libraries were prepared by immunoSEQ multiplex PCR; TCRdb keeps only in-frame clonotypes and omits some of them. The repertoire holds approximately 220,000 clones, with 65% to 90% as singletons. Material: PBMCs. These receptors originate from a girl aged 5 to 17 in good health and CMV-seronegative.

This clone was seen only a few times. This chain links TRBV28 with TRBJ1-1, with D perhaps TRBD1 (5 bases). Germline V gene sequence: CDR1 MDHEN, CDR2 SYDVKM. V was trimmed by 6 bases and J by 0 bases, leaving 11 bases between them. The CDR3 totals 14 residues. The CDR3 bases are TGTGCCAGCAGCCCCAGGGCTTTGAACACTGAAGCTTTCTTT. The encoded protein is CASSPRALNTEAFF.

This chain's CDR3 is CASSKKTGRTYGYTF. CDR3 in DNA: TGTGCCAGCAGCAAAAAGACAGGGAGAACATATGGCTACACCTTC. The rearrangement links TRBV5-8 to TRBJ1-2; 7 bases agree with TRBD1. J was trimmed by 5 bases and V by 4 bases; bases with no gene match: 11. The germline V gene encodes CDR1 SGHTS and CDR2 YDEGEE. The CDR3 runs to 15 residues.

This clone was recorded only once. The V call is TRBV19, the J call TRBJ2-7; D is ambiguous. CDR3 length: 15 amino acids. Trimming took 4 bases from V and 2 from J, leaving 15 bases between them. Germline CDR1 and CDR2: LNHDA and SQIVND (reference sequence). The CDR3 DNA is TGTGCCAGTAGTACAGCCGTGGGCAGCACCTACGAGCAGTACTTC. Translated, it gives CASSTAVGSTYEQYF.

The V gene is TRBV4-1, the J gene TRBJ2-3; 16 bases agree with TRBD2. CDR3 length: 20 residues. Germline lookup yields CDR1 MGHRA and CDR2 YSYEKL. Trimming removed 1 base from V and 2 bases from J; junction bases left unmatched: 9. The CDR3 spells CASSQVPGLAGGPFTDTQYF. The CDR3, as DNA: TGCGCCAGCAGCCAAGTCCCGGGACTAGCGGGAGGGCCTTTCACAGATACGCAGTATTTT.

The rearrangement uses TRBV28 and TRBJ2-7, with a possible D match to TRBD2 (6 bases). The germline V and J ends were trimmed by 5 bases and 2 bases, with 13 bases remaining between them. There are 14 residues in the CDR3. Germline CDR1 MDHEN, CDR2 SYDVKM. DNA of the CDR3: TGTGCCAGCAGTCCGGGACTTATCCCCTACGAGCAGTACTTC. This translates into CASSPGLIPYEQYF.

CDR3 DNA sequence: TGTGCCAGCAGTTACGCTCAAACACCCGGAAACACCATATATTTT. Translating it yields CASSYAQTPGNTIYF. The chain has TRBV6-5 and TRBJ1-3; D ambiguous. The CDR3 is 15 amino acids. Germline loops: CDR1 MNHEY, CDR2 SVGAGI. V was trimmed by 2 bases and J by 4 bases, leaving 12 bases between them.

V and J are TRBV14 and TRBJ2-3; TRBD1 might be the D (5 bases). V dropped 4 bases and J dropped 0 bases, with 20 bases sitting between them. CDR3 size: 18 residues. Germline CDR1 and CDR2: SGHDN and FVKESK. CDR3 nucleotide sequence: TGTGCCAGCAGCCTTGGCTTCAGGGCGTTAGGCAGCACAGATACGCAGTATTTT. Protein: CASSLGFRALGSTDTQYF. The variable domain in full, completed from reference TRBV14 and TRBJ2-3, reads EAGVTQFPSHSVIEKGQTVTLRCDPISGHDNLYWYRRVMGKEIKFLLHFVKESKQDESGMPNNRFLAERTGGTYSTLKVQPAELEDSGVYFCASSLGFRALGSTDTQYFGPGTRLTVL.

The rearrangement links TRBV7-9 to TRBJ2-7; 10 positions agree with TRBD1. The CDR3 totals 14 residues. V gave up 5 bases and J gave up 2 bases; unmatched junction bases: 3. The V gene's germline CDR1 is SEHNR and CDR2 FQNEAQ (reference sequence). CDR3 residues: CASSPGQGAYEQYF. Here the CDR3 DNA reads TGTGCCAGCAGCCCCGGACAGGGGGCCTACGAGCAGTACTTC.

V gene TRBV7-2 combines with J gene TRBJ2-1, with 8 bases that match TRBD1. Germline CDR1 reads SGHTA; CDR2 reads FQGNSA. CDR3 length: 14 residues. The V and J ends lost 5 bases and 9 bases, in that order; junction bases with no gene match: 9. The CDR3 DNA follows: TGTGCCAGCAGCAAGATTCAGGGGGCAGGTGAGCAGTTCTTC. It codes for CASSKIQGAGEQFF.

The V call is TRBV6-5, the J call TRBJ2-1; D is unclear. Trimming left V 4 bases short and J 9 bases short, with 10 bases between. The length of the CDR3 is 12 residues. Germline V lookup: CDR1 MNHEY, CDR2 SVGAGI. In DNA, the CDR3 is TGTGCCAGCAGTTTACCTCTCGGTGAGCAGTTCTTC. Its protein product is CASSLPLGEQFF.

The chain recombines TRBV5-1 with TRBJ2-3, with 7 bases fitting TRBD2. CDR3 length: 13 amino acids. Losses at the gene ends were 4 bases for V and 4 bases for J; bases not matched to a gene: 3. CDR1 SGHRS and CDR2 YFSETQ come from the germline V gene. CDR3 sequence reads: CASSGRASDTQYF. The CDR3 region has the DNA TGCGCCAGCAGCGGGAGGGCCTCAGATACGCAGTATTTT.

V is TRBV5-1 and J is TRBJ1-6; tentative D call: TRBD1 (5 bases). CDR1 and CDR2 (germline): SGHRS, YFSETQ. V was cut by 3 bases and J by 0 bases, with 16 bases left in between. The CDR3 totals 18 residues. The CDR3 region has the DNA TGCGCCAGCAGCTGGGCAGGGTCCACCAGCTCCTATAATTCACCCCTCCACTTT. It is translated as CASSWAGSTSSYNSPLHF.

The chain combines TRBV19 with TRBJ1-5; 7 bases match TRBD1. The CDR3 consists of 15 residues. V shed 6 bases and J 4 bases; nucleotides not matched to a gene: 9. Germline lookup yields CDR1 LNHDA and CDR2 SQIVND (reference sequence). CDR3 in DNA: TGTGCCAGTAGCTTCGGGACAGAACATAATCAGCCCCAGCATTTT. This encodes CASSFGTEHNQPQHF. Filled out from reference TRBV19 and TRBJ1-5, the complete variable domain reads DGGITQSPKYLFRKEGQNVTLSCEQNLNHDAMYWYRQDPGQGLRLIYYSQIVNDFQKGDIAEGYSVSREKKESFPLTVTSAQKNPTAFYLCASSFGTEHNQPQHFGDGTRLSIL.

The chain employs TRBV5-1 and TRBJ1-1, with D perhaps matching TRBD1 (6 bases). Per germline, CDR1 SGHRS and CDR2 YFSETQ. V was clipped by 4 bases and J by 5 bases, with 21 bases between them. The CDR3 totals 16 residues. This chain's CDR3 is CASSVRKTTQGTEAFF. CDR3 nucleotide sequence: TGCGCCAGCAGCGTAAGGAAGACAACTCAGGGGACTGAAGCTTTCTTT.

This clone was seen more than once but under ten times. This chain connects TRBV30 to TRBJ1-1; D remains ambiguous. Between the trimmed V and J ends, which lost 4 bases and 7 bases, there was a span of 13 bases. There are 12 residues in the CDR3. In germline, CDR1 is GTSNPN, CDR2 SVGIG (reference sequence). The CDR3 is CAWTKTSGEAFF. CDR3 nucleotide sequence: TGTGCCTGGACCAAAACCAGTGGTGAAGCTTTCTTT.

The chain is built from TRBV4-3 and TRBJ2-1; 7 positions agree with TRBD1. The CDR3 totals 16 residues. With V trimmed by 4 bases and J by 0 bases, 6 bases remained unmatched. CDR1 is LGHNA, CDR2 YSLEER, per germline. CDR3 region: CASSPRDRSSYNEQFF. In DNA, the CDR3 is TGCGCCAGCAGCCCAAGGGACAGAAGCTCCTACAATGAGCAGTTCTTC.

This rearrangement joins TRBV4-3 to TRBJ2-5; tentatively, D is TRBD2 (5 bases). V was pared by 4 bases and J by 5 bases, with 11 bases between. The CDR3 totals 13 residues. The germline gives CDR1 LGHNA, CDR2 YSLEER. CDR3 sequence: CASSPDRRETQYF. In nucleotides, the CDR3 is TGCGCCAGCAGCCCTGATCGGAGGGAGACCCAGTACTTC.